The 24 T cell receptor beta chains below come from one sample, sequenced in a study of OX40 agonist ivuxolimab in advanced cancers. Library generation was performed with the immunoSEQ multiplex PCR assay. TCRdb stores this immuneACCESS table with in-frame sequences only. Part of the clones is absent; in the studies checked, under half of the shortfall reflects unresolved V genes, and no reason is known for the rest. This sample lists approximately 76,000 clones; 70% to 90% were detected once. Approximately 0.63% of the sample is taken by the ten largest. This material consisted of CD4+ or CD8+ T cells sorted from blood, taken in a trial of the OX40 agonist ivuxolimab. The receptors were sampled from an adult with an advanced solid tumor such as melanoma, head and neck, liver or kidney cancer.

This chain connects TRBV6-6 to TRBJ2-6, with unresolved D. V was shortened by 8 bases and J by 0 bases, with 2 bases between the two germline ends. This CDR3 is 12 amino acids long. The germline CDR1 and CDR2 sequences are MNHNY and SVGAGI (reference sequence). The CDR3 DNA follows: TGTGCCAGCCACTCTGGGGCCAACGTCCTGACTTTC. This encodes CASHSGANVLTF.

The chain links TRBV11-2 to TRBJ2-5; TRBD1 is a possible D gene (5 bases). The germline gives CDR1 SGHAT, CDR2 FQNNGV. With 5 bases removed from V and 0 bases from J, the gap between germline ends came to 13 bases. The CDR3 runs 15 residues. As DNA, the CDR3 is TGTGCCAGCAGCCCTGGACCAGGGTACCAAGAGACCCAGTACTTC. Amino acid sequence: CASSPGPGYQETQYF. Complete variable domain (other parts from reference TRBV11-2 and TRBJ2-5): EAGVAQSPRYKIIEKRQSVAFWCNPISGHATLYWYQQILGQGPKLLIQFQNNGVVDDSQLPKDRFSAERLKGVDSTLKIQPAKLEDSAVYLCASSPGPGYQETQYFGPGTRLLVL.

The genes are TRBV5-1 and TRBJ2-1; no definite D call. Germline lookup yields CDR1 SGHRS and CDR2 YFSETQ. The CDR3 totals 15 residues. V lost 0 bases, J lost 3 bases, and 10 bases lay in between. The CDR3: CASSLAGANYNEQFF. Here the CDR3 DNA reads TGCGCCAGCAGCTTGGCAGGAGCAAACTACAATGAGCAGTTCTTC. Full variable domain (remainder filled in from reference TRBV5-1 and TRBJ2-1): KAGVTQTPRYLIKTRGQQVTLSCSPISGHRSVSWYQQTPGQGLQFLFEYFSETQRNKGNFPGRFSGRQFSNSRSEMNVSTLELGDSALYLCASSLAGANYNEQFFGPGTRLTVL.

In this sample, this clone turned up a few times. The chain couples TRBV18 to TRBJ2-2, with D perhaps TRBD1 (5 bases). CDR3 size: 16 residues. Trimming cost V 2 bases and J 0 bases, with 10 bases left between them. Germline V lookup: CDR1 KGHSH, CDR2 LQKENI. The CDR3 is CASSPWTPANTGELFF. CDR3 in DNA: TGTGCCAGCTCACCATGGACACCCGCGAACACCGGGGAGCTGTTTTTT.

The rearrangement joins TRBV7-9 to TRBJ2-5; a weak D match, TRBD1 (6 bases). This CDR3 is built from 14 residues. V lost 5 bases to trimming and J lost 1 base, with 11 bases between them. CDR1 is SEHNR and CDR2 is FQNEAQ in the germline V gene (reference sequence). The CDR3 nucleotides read TGTGCCAGCAGCCAACAGGGTGGCCAAGAGACCCAGTACTTC. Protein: CASSQQGGQETQYF.

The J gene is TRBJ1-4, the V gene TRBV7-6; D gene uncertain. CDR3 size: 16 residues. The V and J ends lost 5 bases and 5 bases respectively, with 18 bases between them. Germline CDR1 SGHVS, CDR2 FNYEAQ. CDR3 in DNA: TGTGCCAGCAGCGCACAGACGGAGGTACGAAATGAAAAACTGTTTTTT. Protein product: CASSAQTEVRNEKLFF.

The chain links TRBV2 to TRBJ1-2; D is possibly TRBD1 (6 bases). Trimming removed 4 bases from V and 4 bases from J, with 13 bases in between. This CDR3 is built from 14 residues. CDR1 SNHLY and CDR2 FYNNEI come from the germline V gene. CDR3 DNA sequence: TGTGCCAGCAGTGCGACAGGCCCTTCCTATGGCTACACCTTC. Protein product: CASSATGPSYGYTF.

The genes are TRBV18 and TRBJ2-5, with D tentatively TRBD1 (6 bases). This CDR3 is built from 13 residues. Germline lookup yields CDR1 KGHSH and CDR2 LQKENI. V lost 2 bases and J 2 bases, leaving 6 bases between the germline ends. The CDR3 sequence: CASSPGQQETQYF. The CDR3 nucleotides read TGTGCCAGCTCACCAGGACAGCAAGAGACCCAGTACTTC.

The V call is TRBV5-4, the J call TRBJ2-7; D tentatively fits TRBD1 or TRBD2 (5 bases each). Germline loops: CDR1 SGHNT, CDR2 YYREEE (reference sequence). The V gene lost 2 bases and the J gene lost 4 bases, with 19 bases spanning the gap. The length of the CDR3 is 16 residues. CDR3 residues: CASSFDRRVRGYEQYF. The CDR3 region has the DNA TGTGCCAGCAGCTTCGACCGACGTGTGAGGGGTTACGAGCAGTACTTC.

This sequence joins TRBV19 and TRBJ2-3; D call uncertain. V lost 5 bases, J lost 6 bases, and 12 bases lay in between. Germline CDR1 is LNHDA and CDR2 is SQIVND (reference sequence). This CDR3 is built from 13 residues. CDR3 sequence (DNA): TGTGCCAGTAGTCCGGTGGGCTCGGATACGCAGTATTTT. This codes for CASSPVGSDTQYF.

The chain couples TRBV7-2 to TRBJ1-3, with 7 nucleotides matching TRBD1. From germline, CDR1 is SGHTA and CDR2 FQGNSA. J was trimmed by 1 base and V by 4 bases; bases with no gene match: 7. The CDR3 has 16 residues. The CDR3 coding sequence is TGTGCCAGCAGCTACCAGGGGGGCCCTTCTGGAAACACCATATATTTT. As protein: CASSYQGGPSGNTIYF.

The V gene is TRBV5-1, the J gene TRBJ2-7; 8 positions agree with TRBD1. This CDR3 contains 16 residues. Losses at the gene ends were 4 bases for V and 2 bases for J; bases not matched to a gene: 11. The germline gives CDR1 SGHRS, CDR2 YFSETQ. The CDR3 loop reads CASSITGTGYTYEQYF. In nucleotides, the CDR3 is TGCGCCAGCAGCATTACCGGGACAGGATACACCTACGAGCAGTACTTC.

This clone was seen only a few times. The CDR3 spells CASGGANTEAFF. DNA for the CDR3: TGTGCCAGTGGAGGGGCGAACACTGAAGCTTTCTTT. The chain couples TRBV11-2 to TRBJ1-1, with D tentatively TRBD1 (5 bases). The CDR3 is 12 residues long. CDR1 and CDR2 from the germline V gene are SGHAT and FQNNGV. V was clipped by 9 bases and J by 1 base, with 9 bases between them.

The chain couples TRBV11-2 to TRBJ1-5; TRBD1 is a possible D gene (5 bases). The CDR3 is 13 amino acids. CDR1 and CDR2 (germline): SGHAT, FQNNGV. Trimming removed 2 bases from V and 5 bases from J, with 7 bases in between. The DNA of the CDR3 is TGTGCCAGCAGCTTATCGGGGGATCAGCCCCAGCATTTT. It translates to CASSLSGDQPQHF.

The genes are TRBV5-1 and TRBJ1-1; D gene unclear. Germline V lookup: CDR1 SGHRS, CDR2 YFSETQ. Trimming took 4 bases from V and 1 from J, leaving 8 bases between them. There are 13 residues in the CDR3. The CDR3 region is CASSPGTNTEAFF. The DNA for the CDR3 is TGCGCCAGCAGCCCCGGTACGAACACTGAAGCTTTCTTT.

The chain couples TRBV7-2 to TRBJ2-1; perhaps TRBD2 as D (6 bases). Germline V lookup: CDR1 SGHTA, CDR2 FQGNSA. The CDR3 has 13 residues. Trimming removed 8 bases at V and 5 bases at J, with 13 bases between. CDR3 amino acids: CASSPGLHNEQFF. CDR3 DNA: TGTGCCAGCTCGCCGGGACTGCACAATGAGCAGTTCTTC.

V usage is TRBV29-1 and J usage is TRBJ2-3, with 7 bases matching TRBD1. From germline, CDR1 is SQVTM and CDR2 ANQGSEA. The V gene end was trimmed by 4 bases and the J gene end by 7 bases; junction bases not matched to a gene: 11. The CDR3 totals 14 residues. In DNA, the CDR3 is TGCAGCGTTGGTGCCGGGACAGTGGGGTATACGCAGTATTTT. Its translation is CSVGAGTVGYTQYF.

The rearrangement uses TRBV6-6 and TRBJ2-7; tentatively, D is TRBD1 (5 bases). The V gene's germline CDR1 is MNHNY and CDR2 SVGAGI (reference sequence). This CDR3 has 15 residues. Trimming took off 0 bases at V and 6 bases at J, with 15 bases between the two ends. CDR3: CASSYSSQGKSEQYF. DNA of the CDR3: TGTGCCAGCAGTTACTCGAGCCAGGGAAAGAGCGAGCAGTACTTC.

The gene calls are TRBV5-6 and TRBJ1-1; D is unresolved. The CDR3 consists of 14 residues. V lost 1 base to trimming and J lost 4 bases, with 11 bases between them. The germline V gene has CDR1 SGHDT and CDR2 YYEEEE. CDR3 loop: CASSLRWGSTEAFF. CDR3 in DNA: TGTGCCAGCAGCTTGCGGTGGGGATCCACTGAAGCTTTCTTT.

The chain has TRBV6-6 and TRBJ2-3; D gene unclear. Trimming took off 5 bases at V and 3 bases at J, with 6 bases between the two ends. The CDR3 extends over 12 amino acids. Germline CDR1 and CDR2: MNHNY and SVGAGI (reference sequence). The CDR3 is CASSPTTDTQYF. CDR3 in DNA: TGTGCCAGCAGTCCTACTACAGATACGCAGTATTTT.

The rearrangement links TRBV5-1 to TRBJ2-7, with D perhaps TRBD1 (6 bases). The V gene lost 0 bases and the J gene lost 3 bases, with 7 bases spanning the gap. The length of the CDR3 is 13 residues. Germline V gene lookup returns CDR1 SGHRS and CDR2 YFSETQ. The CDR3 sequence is CASSLDRVYEQYF. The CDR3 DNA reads TGCGCCAGCAGCTTGGACAGGGTCTACGAGCAGTACTTC.

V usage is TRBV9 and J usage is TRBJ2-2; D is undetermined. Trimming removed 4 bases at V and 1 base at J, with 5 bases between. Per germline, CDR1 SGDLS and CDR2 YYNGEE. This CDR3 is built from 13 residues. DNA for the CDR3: TGTGCCAGCAGCCCACAGAACACCGGGGAGCTGTTTTTT. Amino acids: CASSPQNTGELFF.

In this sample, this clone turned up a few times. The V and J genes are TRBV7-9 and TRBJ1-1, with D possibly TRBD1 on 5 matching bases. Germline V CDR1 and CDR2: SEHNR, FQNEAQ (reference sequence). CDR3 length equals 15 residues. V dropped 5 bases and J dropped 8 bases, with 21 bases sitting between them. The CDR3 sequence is CASSTLPITGPEAFF. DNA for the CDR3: TGTGCCAGCAGCACCCTACCGATTACAGGACCAGAAGCTTTCTTT.

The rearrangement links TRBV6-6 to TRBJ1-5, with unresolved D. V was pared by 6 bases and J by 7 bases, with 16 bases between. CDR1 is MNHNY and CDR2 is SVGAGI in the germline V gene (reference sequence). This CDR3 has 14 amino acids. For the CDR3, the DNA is TGTGCCAGCAGCGCCCCCGGGGTAAGGCAGCCCCAGCATTTT. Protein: CASSAPGVRQPQHF.